Shown below are 3 T cell receptor beta chains from a single sample sequenced in a study of shared clonotypes between healthy human individuals. Sequencing was performed with immunoSEQ multiplex PCR; in TCRdb, only in-frame clones are kept and a portion is missing. The table shows 950,000 to 1,300,000 clones, with about 80% occurring only once. Specimen: memory CD4+ T cells sorted from blood. Subset: CD45RA-negative fraction. These receptor sequences come from a man aged 18 to 29 in good health.

The gene calls are TRBV11-2 and TRBJ1-2; no clear D gene. The CDR3 runs 15 residues. Trimming took off 2 bases at V and 8 bases at J, with 18 bases between the two ends. Germline CDR1 is SGHAT and CDR2 is FQNNGV. The CDR3 here is CASSLRAEAVGGYTF. In nucleotides, the CDR3 is TGTGCCAGCAGCTTACGGGCAGAAGCGGTTGGCGGCTACACCTTC.

The V gene is TRBV5-8, the J gene TRBJ1-1; D not certain. CDR1 is SGHTS and CDR2 is YDEGEE in the germline V gene. CDR3 length: 13 amino acids. Trimming left V 9 bases short and J 2 bases short, with 14 bases between. In DNA form, the CDR3 reads TGTGCCAACCGCGCCAGCGGAAACACTGAAGCTTTCTTT. This codes for CANRASGNTEAFF.

The chain employs TRBV11-3 and TRBJ2-3; TRBD1 agrees at 7 bases. CDR3 length equals 15 residues. Trimming cost V 4 bases and J 2 bases; bases outside gene matches: 6. Germline V gene sequence: CDR1 SGHNT, CDR2 YENEEA. The CDR3 DNA reads as TGTGCCAGCAGCTCAGGGGACAGATACACAGATACGCAGTATTTT. It codes for CASSSGDRYTDTQYF.